The next 23 T cell receptor beta chains were all read from a single sample in a study of shared clonotypes between healthy human individuals. CD45RO-negative, CCR7-selected cells formed the naive CD8 fraction, which excluded terminally differentiated effector memory CD45RA+ cells. TCRdb's copy holds only in-frame clones and misses some; the assay was immunoSEQ multiplex PCR. The repertoire holds about 550,000 clones, with 95% as singletons. The sequenced sample consisted of naive CD8+ T cells sorted from blood. The receptors derive from a woman in her twenties or thirties in good health.

This clone was seen only a few times. The rearrangement joins TRBV27 to TRBJ2-2; D gene uncertain. The CDR3 sequence is 14 residues long. Trimming took off 3 bases at V and 2 bases at J, with 7 bases between the two ends. The germline gives CDR1 MNHEY, CDR2 SMNVEV (reference sequence). The CDR3 spells CASSFAANTGELFF. CDR3 in DNA: TGTGCCAGCAGTTTCGCGGCAAACACCGGGGAGCTGTTTTTT.

The rearrangement links TRBV9 to TRBJ2-7, with D unresolved. Germline V CDR1 and CDR2: SGDLS, YYNGEE. The CDR3 spans 16 residues. Between the trimmed V and J ends, which lost 0 bases and 3 bases, there was a span of 16 bases. This CDR3 reads CASSVAVSPTIYEQYF. The CDR3 coding sequence is TGTGCCAGCAGCGTAGCGGTATCACCGACCATCTACGAGCAGTACTTC.

The J gene is TRBJ2-5, the V gene TRBV6-1; D call uncertain. This CDR3 is built from 10 residues. V was cut by 5 bases and J by 5 bases, with 3 bases left in between. Looked up from germline, CDR1 is MNHNS and CDR2 is SASEGT. The DNA of the CDR3 is TGTGCCAGCAGTTGGGAGACCCAGTACTTC. Its translation is CASSWETQYF.

Of note for this clone: Different DNA sequences within this sample yield the same CDR3. The rearrangement links TRBV4-1 to TRBJ2-7; D not certain. This CDR3 is 13 amino acids long. Germline loops: CDR1 MGHRA, CDR2 YSYEKL. Deletions cut 1 base from V and 3 bases from J, with 7 bases between. CDR3 bases: TGCGCCAGCAGCCAAGGAGGTGGCTACGAGCAGTACTTC. This encodes CASSQGGGYEQYF.

J is TRBJ2-2 and V is TRBV7-9, with 8 positions matching TRBD1. The germline CDR1 and CDR2 sequences are SEHNR and FQNEAQ (reference sequence). This CDR3 has 16 amino acids. The junction had 8 bases not matched to a gene; V was cut back by 2 bases and J by 6 bases. CDR3 sequence reads: CASSLWSRGLPGELFF. The CDR3 nucleotides are TGTGCCAGCAGCTTATGGTCCAGGGGGCTGCCCGGGGAGCTGTTTTTT.

The CDR3 region has the DNA TGCGCCAGCAGTCAGGGATCCGGGGAGCTGTTTTTT. Protein product: CASSQGSGELFF. The chain joins TRBV10-1 to TRBJ2-2, with D perhaps TRBD1 (5 bases). The V gene lost 5 bases and the J gene lost 6 bases, with 7 bases spanning the gap. This CDR3 comprises 12 residues. Germline lookup yields CDR1 WNHNN and CDR2 SYGVQD (reference sequence).

V and J are TRBV7-9 and TRBJ2-7; no firm D call. Germline assignment: CDR1 SEHNR and CDR2 FQNEAQ (reference sequence). Trimming took off 5 bases at V and 5 bases at J, with 10 bases between the two ends. The CDR3 contains 12 residues. This CDR3 is CASSNRSHEQYF. The CDR3 DNA reads as TGTGCCAGCAGCAATAGGAGTCACGAGCAGTACTTC.

CDR3 coding DNA: TGCACCAGCAGTATGAAAAGTCGGGCCAACGTCCTGACTTTC. It specifies CTSSMKSRANVLTF. The chain combines TRBV1 with TRBJ2-6. TRBV1 has pseudogene status. The CDR3 runs 14 residues.

V gene TRBV10-3 combines with J gene TRBJ2-1; no reliable D call. The CDR3 totals 12 residues. The germline V gene encodes CDR1 ENHRY and CDR2 SYGVKD. V was clipped by 10 bases and J by 6 bases, with 13 bases between them. The CDR3 spells CATLNSANEQFF. CDR3 nucleotides: TGTGCCACCCTAAACTCGGCCAATGAGCAGTTCTTC.

The V call is TRBV6-5, the J call TRBJ1-1, with D possibly matching TRBD1 (5 bases). Germline V gene lookup returns CDR1 MNHEY and CDR2 SVGAGI. Trimming left V 5 bases short and J 10 bases short, with 23 bases between. The CDR3 runs to 15 residues. The CDR3 DNA follows: TGTGCCAGCAGTCTGGGACGGACGGCAACGGTCGGAGCTTTCTTT. This translates into CASSLGRTATVGAFF.

This clone was recorded once. This rearrangement joins TRBV19 to TRBJ1-5; D unclear. V was cut by 5 bases and J by 1 base, with 12 bases left in between. CDR1 is LNHDA and CDR2 is SQIVND in the germline V gene (reference sequence). This CDR3 contains 15 residues. The CDR3 bases are TGTGCCAGTAGTTTGTCAGGTGGGAGCAATCAGCCCCAGCATTTT. Protein sequence: CASSLSGGSNQPQHF.

This clone was observed a single time. This chain joins TRBV2 and TRBJ2-7; tentatively, D is TRBD2 (5 bases). The CDR3 has 14 amino acids. The germline V gene encodes CDR1 SNHLY and CDR2 FYNNEI. Deletions cut 3 bases from V and 5 bases from J, with 14 bases between. The chain's CDR3 is CASSDRGNVDEQYF. The CDR3 DNA sequence: TGTGCCAGCAGTGACAGAGGGAATGTCGACGAGCAGTACTTC.

The chain links TRBV27 to TRBJ1-2; 9 nucleotides line up with TRBD1. The ends lost 0 bases at V and 7 bases at J; junction bases unmatched: 6. Germline V gene sequence: CDR1 MNHEY, CDR2 SMNVEV (reference sequence). The CDR3 totals 15 residues. CDR3 protein: CASSLSQGARGGYTF. The CDR3, as DNA: TGTGCCAGCAGTTTATCACAGGGGGCGAGGGGTGGCTACACCTTC.

The chain employs TRBV9 and TRBJ1-5; D might be TRBD1 (6 bases). The germline V gene encodes CDR1 SGDLS and CDR2 YYNGEE. CDR3 size: 14 residues. Trimming removed 2 bases from V and 4 bases from J, with 10 bases in between. CDR3 nucleotides: TGTGCCAGCAGCGTCGGGACAAGGAATCAGCCCCAGCATTTT. It codes for CASSVGTRNQPQHF.

V usage is TRBV28 and J usage is TRBJ1-6, with D hard to call. In germline, CDR1 is MDHEN, CDR2 SYDVKM. The CDR3 covers 16 residues. With 6 bases removed from V and 7 bases from J, the gap between germline ends came to 19 bases. The CDR3 DNA sequence: TGTGCCAGCAGCCGCCGATCTGTGGCGAACAATTCACCCCTCCACTTT. It codes for CASSRRSVANNSPLHF. Variable domain in full (rest from reference TRBV28 and TRBJ1-6): DVKVTQSSRYLVKRTGEKVFLECVQDMDHENMFWYRQDPGLGLRLIYFSYDVKMKEKGDIPEGYSVSREKKERFSLILESASTNQTSMYLCASSRRSVANNSPLHFGNGTRLTVT.

The chain recombines TRBV27 with TRBJ1-1; D is undetermined. Germline CDR1 reads MNHEY; CDR2 reads SMNVEV (reference sequence). The CDR3 is made up of 10 amino acids. The V gene lost 11 bases and the J gene lost 6 bases, with 10 bases spanning the gap. CDR3 nucleotides: TGTGCCGCGCCGGGCCCTGAAGCTTTCTTT. Translated: CAAPGPEAFF.

This chain links TRBV7-6 with TRBJ2-7; 7 bases align to TRBD2. This CDR3 region has 14 residues. From germline, CDR1 is SGHVS and CDR2 FNYEAQ. Trimming took 4 bases from V and 6 from J; bases not matched to a gene: 9. CDR3 in DNA: TGTGCCAGCAGCTCTTCCCCGCGGGAGACCGAGCAGTACTTC. Translating it yields CASSSSPRETEQYF.

CDR3 sequence (DNA): TGCGCCAGCGGGGCTAGCGGGAGACTGGGCAATGAGCAGTTCTTC. Translated: CASGASGRLGNEQFF. J is TRBJ2-1 and V is TRBV10-1; 10 bases are shared with TRBD2. The J segment lost 6 bases and the V segment lost 8 bases, leaving 10 bases of the junction unmatched. The germline V gene has CDR1 WNHNN and CDR2 SYGVQD (reference sequence). This CDR3 has 15 residues.

The chain joins TRBV5-6 to TRBJ1-2; D may be TRBD1 (6 bases). Germline lookup yields CDR1 SGHDT and CDR2 YYEEEE. The germline V and J ends were trimmed by 4 bases and 4 bases, with 20 bases remaining between them. The CDR3 runs to 16 residues. Written as DNA, the CDR3 is TGTGCCAGCAGCGGAATTGTGAGGGGGGGATCCTATGGCTACACCTTC. Encoded protein: CASSGIVRGGSYGYTF.

The chain carries TRBV27 and TRBJ1-5; no reliable D call. V lost 4 bases and J 4 bases, leaving 11 bases between the germline ends. CDR1 is MNHEY, CDR2 SMNVEV, per germline (reference sequence). The CDR3 has 14 residues. The CDR3 nucleotides are TGTGCCAGCAGTTCAGCCGTTGGTAATCAGCCCCAGCATTTT. This codes for CASSSAVGNQPQHF.

CDR3 in DNA: TGTGCCAGCAGCTTGTCCGCGAGCGAGACCCAGTACTTC. Amino acids: CASSLSASETQYF. The rearrangement joins TRBV5-4 to TRBJ2-5; no firm D call. The CDR3 covers 13 residues. The V end was cut by 1 base, the J end by 5 bases, with 9 bases between. Germline CDR1 and CDR2: SGHNT and YYREEE (reference sequence).

The chain recombines TRBV7-9 with TRBJ2-2, with 9 bases aligning to TRBD2. V lost 5 bases and J lost 8; bases outside the gene matches: 15. CDR3 length equals 17 residues. Germline CDR1 is SEHNR and CDR2 is FQNEAQ (reference sequence). The CDR3 region has the DNA TGTGCCAGCAGCCCCCCCGGGACTAGCCGCCTACGGGGGGAGCTGTTTTTT. It specifies CASSPPGTSRLRGELFF. The variable domain in full, with the rest retrieved from reference TRBV7-9 and TRBJ2-2, is DTGVSQNPRHKITKRGQNVTFRCDPISEHNRLYWYRQTLGQGPEFLTYFQNEAQLEKSRLLSDRFSAERPKGSFSTLEIQRTEQGDSAMYLCASSPPGTSRLRGELFFGEGSRLTVL.

The rearrangement uses TRBV15 and TRBJ2-1; TRBD2 is a possible D gene (5 bases). There are 17 residues in the CDR3. Between the trimmed V and J ends, which lost 0 bases and 4 bases, there was a span of 16 bases. Germline V CDR1 and CDR2: LNHNV, YYDKDF (reference sequence). CDR3 sequence: CATSRDLSGPSYNEQFF. CDR3 in DNA: TGTGCCACCAGCAGAGATTTGAGCGGCCCCTCTTACAATGAGCAGTTCTTC.